Presented here are 22 T cell receptor beta chains from one specimen sequenced in a study of shared clonotypes between healthy human individuals. Clones were sequenced by immunoSEQ multiplex PCR, and TCRdb holds only the in-frame ones, with some missing. The sample lists hundreds of thousands of clones; approximately 95% were seen once. Naivety among CD8 cells was defined by CD45RO negativity and positive CCR7 selection, thereby excluding terminally differentiated effector memory CD45RA+ cells. Specimen: naive CD8+ T cells sorted from blood. All receptors come from a young woman in good health.

The chain is built from TRBV18 and TRBJ2-7; 11 bases agree with TRBD2. The CDR3 is made up of 17 amino acids. Unmatched junction bases numbered 14, after V lost 3 bases and J lost 7 bases. CDR1 KGHSH and CDR2 LQKENI come from the germline V gene. This chain's CDR3 is CASSPTSTSGVAWEQYF. CDR3 DNA sequence: TGTGCCAGCTCACCTACCTCGACTAGCGGGGTTGCCTGGGAGCAGTACTTC.

This chain connects TRBV19 to TRBJ2-7; 7 bases map to TRBD2. CDR3 length equals 11 residues. CDR1 is LNHDA and CDR2 is SQIVND in the germline V gene (reference sequence). Unmatched junction bases numbered 9, after V lost 7 bases and J lost 12 bases. Written as DNA, the CDR3 is TGTGCCAGTACCTTCAGGGAGGGGTGGTACTTC. This gives the protein CASTFREGWYF.

The chain has TRBV28 and TRBJ2-1; 7 bases align to TRBD2. Germline lookup yields CDR1 MDHEN and CDR2 SYDVKM. CDR3 length: 18 amino acids. V was pared by 6 bases and J by 9 bases, with 23 bases of the junction left unmatched. For the CDR3, the DNA is TGTGCCAGCAGCTATCCACTGAGGGCGGGAGTAGGTGAGGGTGAGCAGTTCTTC. As protein: CASSYPLRAGVGEGEQFF.

V usage is TRBV13 and J usage is TRBJ2-7; D is possibly TRBD1 or TRBD2 (5 bases each). V was cut by 5 bases and J by 3 bases, with 17 bases left in between. CDR3 length equals 15 residues. Germline lookup yields CDR1 PRHDT and CDR2 FYEKMQ (reference sequence). The CDR3 loop is CASSQYPGTNYEQYF. The DNA for the CDR3 is TGTGCCAGCAGCCAATACCCAGGGACGAACTACGAGCAGTACTTC.

Details on this clone: Other DNA sequences in this sample translate to the same CDR3. The chain combines TRBV19 with TRBJ2-7; no definite D call. V shed 3 bases and J shed 1 base, with 7 bases lying between them. Germline V gene data show CDR1 as LNHDA and CDR2 as SQIVND (reference sequence). The CDR3 covers 13 residues. The CDR3 spells CASSITLSYEQYF. Written as DNA, the CDR3 is TGTGCCAGTAGTATCACACTTTCCTACGAGCAGTACTTC.

The chain is built from TRBV28 and TRBJ2-1; 8 nucleotides line up with TRBD1. Germline V lookup: CDR1 MDHEN, CDR2 SYDVKM. This CDR3 region has 15 residues. V lost 3 bases, J lost 5 bases, and 6 bases stayed unmatched. The CDR3 DNA reads as TGTGCCAGCAGTTTCCCTCGGGACAGGAACAATGAGCAGTTCTTC. This sequence encodes CASSFPRDRNNEQFF.

CDR3 sequence: CASSQQNRGDYGYTF. The CDR3 DNA follows: TGCGCCAGCAGCCAACAGAACAGGGGAGACTATGGCTACACCTTC. The V call is TRBV4-1, the J call TRBJ1-2, with TRBD1 matching over 7 bases. J lost 3 bases, V lost 2 bases, and 6 bases had no gene match. Germline V lookup: CDR1 MGHRA, CDR2 YSYEKL. The CDR3 has 15 amino acids.

The genes are TRBV11-2 and TRBJ2-7; D tentatively fits TRBD1 or TRBD2 (5 bases each). Looked up from germline, CDR1 is SGHAT and CDR2 is FQNNGV. The CDR3 length is 16 residues. V gave up 2 bases and J gave up 2 bases, with 16 bases separating them. CDR3 nucleotides: TGTGCCAGCAGCTTATTTCGAGGGAGAGGGGCCTACGAGCAGTACTTC. Its translation is CASSLFRGRGAYEQYF.

This chain connects TRBV5-1 to TRBJ2-7, with D maybe TRBD2 (5 bases). The CDR3 is 12 residues long. The V end was cut by 4 bases, the J end by 2 bases, with 7 bases between. Germline loops: CDR1 SGHRS, CDR2 YFSETQ. CDR3 region: CASSERAYEQYF. In DNA form, the CDR3 reads TGCGCCAGCAGCGAGAGGGCCTACGAGCAGTACTTC. Based on the CDR3 plus reference TRBV5-1 and TRBJ2-7, the full variable domain is KAGVTQTPRYLIKTRGQQVTLSCSPISGHRSVSWYQQTPGQGLQFLFEYFSETQRNKGNFPGRFSGRQFSNSRSEMNVSTLELGDSALYLCASSERAYEQYFGPGTRLTVT.

This clone was picked up one time. The J gene is TRBJ2-6, the V gene TRBV5-1; D not resolved. CDR1 and CDR2 from the germline V gene are SGHRS and YFSETQ. The CDR3 extends over 16 amino acids. Trimming stripped 4 bases from V and 0 bases from J, with 11 bases between. As DNA, the CDR3 is TGCGCCAGCAGCCTAGGACGGAACTCTGGGGCCAACGTCCTGACTTTC. It yields the protein CASSLGRNSGANVLTF.

The V call is TRBV4-2, the J call TRBJ1-4; D may be TRBD1 (5 bases). The CDR3 is 17 residues long. V dropped 1 base and J dropped 4 bases, with 16 bases sitting between them. Looked up from germline, CDR1 is LGHNA and CDR2 is YNFKEQ. Here the CDR3 reads CASSQALDISLNEKLFF. The CDR3 DNA reads TGTGCCAGCAGCCAAGCCTTGGACATCTCCCTTAATGAAAAACTGTTTTTT.

The table lists this clone with a count of one. The chain couples TRBV5-1 to TRBJ2-7, with TRBD1 identical over 10 bases. Trimming took 3 bases from V and 2 from J; bases not matched to a gene: 5. Germline CDR1 and CDR2: SGHRS and YFSETQ. This CDR3 region has 15 residues. CDR3: CASSSTGTGAYEQYF. In DNA, the CDR3 is TGCGCCAGCAGCTCCACCGGGACAGGGGCCTACGAGCAGTACTTC.

J is TRBJ2-7 and V is TRBV11-2; D not resolved. Germline V CDR1 and CDR2: SGHAT, FQNNGV. The CDR3 sequence is 14 residues long. Trimming removed 8 bases from V and 0 bases from J, with 14 bases in between. CDR3 protein: CASHPGGFSYEQYF. Written as DNA, the CDR3 is TGTGCCAGCCATCCGGGCGGATTCTCCTACGAGCAGTACTTC. The full variable domain, in which reference TRBV11-2 and TRBJ2-7 provide the parts outside the CDR3, is EAGVAQSPRYKIIEKRQSVAFWCNPISGHATLYWYQQILGQGPKLLIQFQNNGVVDDSQLPKDRFSAERLKGVDSTLKIQPAKLEDSAVYLCASHPGGFSYEQYFGPGTRLTVT.

This chain connects TRBV19 to TRBJ1-4, with D perhaps TRBD1 (5 bases). CDR1 is LNHDA, CDR2 SQIVND, per germline (reference sequence). Trimming took 5 bases from V and 5 from J, leaving 12 bases between them. The CDR3 has 14 residues. The CDR3: CASSFRDQNEKLFF. Here the CDR3 DNA reads TGTGCCAGTAGTTTCCGGGACCAGAATGAAAAACTGTTTTTT.

V and J are TRBV19 and TRBJ1-3; the D is unclear. The CDR3 loop spans 16 amino acids. V shed 3 bases and J shed 0 bases, with 12 bases lying between them. Germline CDR1 and CDR2: LNHDA and SQIVND (reference sequence). CDR3 nucleotides: TGTGCCAGTAGTATTGGTAGTCTGAGCTCTGGAAACACCATATATTTT. Translating it yields CASSIGSLSSGNTIYF.

About this clone: The junction shows a germline mismatch at one end, possibly a read error. V and J are TRBV2 and TRBJ2-1, with TRBD2 matching 7 bases. This CDR3 contains 10 residues. Germline V lookup: CDR1 SNHLY, CDR2 FYNNEI. DNA for the CDR3: TGTGCCAGCAGGGGGGAGGGAAGGCTCTTC. This translates into CASRGEGRLF.

The CDR3 DNA reads TGTGCCAGCAGCCTGCGTCAAAACCCAGGGGCTACCAACGCGAACACCGGGGAGCTGTTTTTT. It yields the protein CASSLRQNPGATNANTGELFF. This chain uses TRBV7-6 with TRBJ2-2; D might be TRBD1 (6 bases). Germline assignment: CDR1 SGHVS and CDR2 FNYEAQ. V lost 5 bases and J lost 0, with 28 bases in between. This CDR3 comprises 21 residues.

The chain is built from TRBV5-4 and TRBJ1-1; D not resolved. CDR3 length equals 14 residues. Trimming stripped 0 bases from V and 0 bases from J, with 6 bases between. CDR1 is SGHNT and CDR2 is YYREEE in the germline V gene (reference sequence). CDR3 loop: CASSLGGLNTEAFF. The CDR3 nucleotides read TGTGCCAGCAGCTTGGGAGGGCTGAACACTGAAGCTTTCTTT.

The rearrangement links TRBV28 to TRBJ1-1; tentatively, D is TRBD1 (6 bases). This CDR3 region has 14 residues. Germline V CDR1 and CDR2: MDHEN, SYDVKM. Trimming pared 6 bases from V and 1 base from J, leaving 12 bases between. The CDR3 coding sequence is TGTGCCAGCAGCTACAGGGCGGGGAACACTGAAGCTTTCTTT. It encodes CASSYRAGNTEAFF. Based on the CDR3 plus reference TRBV28 and TRBJ1-1, the full variable domain is DVKVTQSSRYLVKRTGEKVFLECVQDMDHENMFWYRQDPGLGLRLIYFSYDVKMKEKGDIPEGYSVSREKKERFSLILESASTNQTSMYLCASSYRAGNTEAFFGQGTRLTVV.

The CDR3 DNA reads TGCGCCAGCAGCCAAGTGTCTAGCGGTTACAATGAGCAGTTCTTC. Protein: CASSQVSSGYNEQFF. This chain links TRBV4-1 with TRBJ2-1, with 7 bases identical to TRBD2. The CDR3 contains 15 residues. Germline V gene lookup returns CDR1 MGHRA and CDR2 YSYEKL. The J segment lost 4 bases and the V segment lost 1 base, leaving 4 bases of the junction unmatched.

The V gene is TRBV27, the J gene TRBJ2-5; D not certain. Germline V gene data show CDR1 as MNHEY and CDR2 as SMNVEV (reference sequence). The ends were cut back, 6 bases at V and 2 bases at J, with 19 bases in the middle. The CDR3 length is 16 residues. The CDR3: CASSFTLSRVQETQYF. DNA of the CDR3: TGTGCCAGCAGCTTCACCCTCAGTAGAGTTCAAGAGACCCAGTACTTC.

The V gene is TRBV27, the J gene TRBJ2-3, with 7 bases fitting TRBD2. Trimming removed 10 bases from V and 4 bases from J; junction bases left unmatched: 8. The CDR3 loop spans 13 amino acids. Germline V gene sequence: CDR1 MNHEY, CDR2 SMNVEV (reference sequence). The CDR3 region is CATQAGTSDTQYF. The CDR3 DNA reads as TGTGCCACACAAGCGGGAACATCAGATACGCAGTATTTT.